These 5 T cell receptor beta chains share one sample of origin, sequenced in a study of cytomegalovirus exposure and HLA in healthy donors. PCR was performed using 60 Vbeta and 13 Jbeta primers. The protocol was immunoSEQ multiplex PCR, while the TCRdb copy is restricted to in-frame clones and leaves out a portion. The sample carries 200,000 or so clones, around 64% recorded once. Sequencing was carried out using PBMCs. The origin of the receptors is a man aged 35-49 years in good health and CMV-seropositive.

The V and J genes are TRBV19 and TRBJ2-1; 9 nucleotides align to TRBD2. The germline V gene encodes CDR1 LNHDA and CDR2 SQIVND (reference sequence). This CDR3 is 16 amino acids long. With 4 bases clipped from V and 7 bases from J, the junction kept 11 bases outside the gene matches. The CDR3 is CASSTARGGAGNEQFF. The CDR3 DNA is TGTGCCAGTAGTACCGCTCGCGGGGGGGCCGGTAATGAGCAGTTCTTC.

J is TRBJ2-2 and V is TRBV7-8; the match to TRBD2 covers 11 bases. The CDR3 is 17 residues long. The J segment lost 1 base and the V segment lost 5 bases, leaving 6 bases of the junction unmatched. Germline-derived CDR1 and CDR2 are SGHVS and FQNEAQ. CDR3 amino acids: CASSILGLAVNTGELFF. CDR3 DNA sequence: TGTGCCAGCAGCATTTTGGGACTAGCGGTGAACACCGGGGAGCTGTTTTTT. Together with reference TRBV7-8 and TRBJ2-2, the CDR3 gives the full variable domain: GAGVSQSPRYKVAKRGQDVALRCDPISGHVSLFWYQQALGQGPEFLTYFQNEAQLDKSGLPSDRFFAERPEGSVSTLKIQRTQQEDSAVYLCASSILGLAVNTGELFFGEGSRLTVL.

The chain is built from TRBV4-3 and TRBJ2-3; possibly TRBD2 for D (6 bases). Germline CDR1 and CDR2: LGHNA and YSLEER. This CDR3 has 15 residues. V shed 2 bases and J shed 4 bases, with 13 bases lying between them. CDR3 region: CASSQYQLAADTQYF. The CDR3 DNA sequence: TGCGCCAGCAGCCAATACCAACTAGCTGCAGATACGCAGTATTTT.

V and J are TRBV2 and TRBJ2-5, with D unresolved. The ends were cut back, 4 bases at V and 1 base at J, with 13 bases in the middle. The CDR3 spans 15 residues. Germline CDR1 and CDR2: SNHLY and FYNNEI. The CDR3 DNA reads as TGTGCCAGCAGTGCCGGGTCCTCCTTCCAAGAGACCCAGTACTTC. This translates into CASSAGSSFQETQYF.

The sample holds one count of this clone. The J gene is TRBJ2-1, the V gene TRBV7-7, with 13 bases that match TRBD2. Trimming at V came to 5 bases and at J to 0 bases, leaving 13 bases not matched to a gene. The CDR3 is 20 amino acids. Germline V lookup: CDR1 SSHAT, CDR2 FNYEAQ (reference sequence). This chain's CDR3 is CASSLNPGLAGPSSYNEQFF. DNA of the CDR3: TGTGCCAGCAGCCTAAACCCGGGACTAGCGGGGCCGAGCTCCTACAATGAGCAGTTCTTC.